Listed here are 15 T cell receptor beta chains from one sample, sequenced in a study of T-cell reconstitution after alpha-beta-depleted transplantation in children. Researchers prepared the TCRbeta library using unique molecular identifiers, the study reports. One entry per CDR3 protein, called by TCRdb with MiXCR from the PCR reads. Of hundreds of thousands of distinct CDR3 sequences listed, around a tenth were seen once; the top ten hold about a quarter. Sequences were derived from peripheral blood, sampled 180 days after TCRalphabeta/CD19-depleted stem cell transplant. The receptors come from a male patient aged 2 to 9 who had a stem cell transplant for chronic granulomatous disease, so the T cells may come from the graft donor.

This clonotype was observed many times. The V call is TRBV7-6, the J call TRBJ1-5; 7 bases map to TRBD1. The CDR3 extends over 15 amino acids. The V gene's germline CDR1 is SGHVS and CDR2 FNYEAQ. J lost 0 bases, V lost 3 bases, and 2 bases had no gene match. The CDR3 protein is CASSLGQHSNQPQHF. CDR3 DNA sequence: TGTGCCAGCAGCTTGGGACAGCATAGCAATCAGCCCCAGCATTTT.

This clonotype was counted many times. The J gene is TRBJ2-1, the V gene TRBV20-1; 14 nucleotides agree with TRBD2. V gave up 6 bases and J gave up 2 bases; unmatched junction bases: 6. The CDR3 runs 16 residues. Per the germline V gene, CDR1 is DFQATT and CDR2 is SNEGSKA (reference sequence). CDR3 amino acids: CSARTSGRITYNEQFF. The CDR3 DNA is TGCAGTGCAAGGACTAGCGGGAGGATCACCTACAATGAGCAGTTCTTC.

This clonotype was seen a handful of times. This sequence joins TRBV10-2 and TRBJ2-5, with 7 bases aligning to TRBD2. The V gene's germline CDR1 is WSHSY and CDR2 SAAADI. This CDR3 region has 15 residues. J was trimmed by 4 bases and V by 0 bases; bases with no gene match: 5. CDR3 DNA sequence: TGCGCCAGCAGTGAGTCGACTAGCTTGAGAGAGACCCAGTACTTC. Translation gives CASSESTSLRETQYF.

This clonotype was counted at least ten times. The chain recombines TRBV4-2 with TRBJ2-2, with 12 bases fitting TRBD2. Germline CDR1 LGHNA, CDR2 YNFKEQ. J gave up 7 bases and V 1 base, and 4 bases lay outside the gene matches. The CDR3 contains 16 residues. The CDR3 DNA reads TGTGCCAGCAGCCAAGGGACTAGCGGGGTGTTCGGGGAGCTGTTTTTT. Its protein is CASSQGTSGVFGELFF.

As concerns this clonotype: A much larger clone differs from this one at a single base, so this may be a read error. J is TRBJ2-7 and V is TRBV5-5, with 12 nucleotides matching TRBD2. The CDR3 has 12 residues. Germline V gene data show CDR1 as SGHKS and CDR2 as YYEKEE (reference sequence). DNA of the CDR3: TGTGCCAGCAGCTGGGGACTAGCGGGTCTTGAGTTC. Protein sequence: CASSWGLAGLEF.

Concerning this clonotype: This could be a read error, since a much larger clone is one nucleotide away. The chain combines TRBV7-2 with TRBJ1-2; TRBD1 is a possible D gene (6 bases). Germline values: CDR1 SGHTA, CDR2 FQGNSA. This CDR3 is built from 15 residues. CDR3 sequence: CASSSRRGGLDGYIF. In DNA form, the CDR3 reads TGTGCCAGCAGCTCCCGCCGGGGGGGCTTGGATGGCTACATCTTC.

The table lists this clonotype with many counts. The chain links TRBV9 to TRBJ2-1; 7 bases map to TRBD2. Germline CDR1 is SGDLS and CDR2 is YYNGEE. The CDR3 runs to 18 residues. The V gene end was trimmed by 0 bases and the J gene end by 3 bases; junction bases not matched to a gene: 12. The CDR3 spells CASSVGLGTTKIYNEQFF. For the CDR3, the DNA is TGTGCCAGCAGCGTAGGACTAGGGACTACAAAAATCTACAATGAGCAGTTCTTC.

In its sample, this clonotype was seen many times. CDR3 loop: CASSVAGRWDEQFF. CDR3 nucleotide sequence: TGTGCCAGCAGCGTAGCCGGGCGTTGGGATGAGCAGTTCTTC. V and J are TRBV9 and TRBJ2-1; D gene ambiguous. Trimming took 0 bases from V and 8 from J, leaving 12 bases between them. The CDR3 spans 14 residues. CDR1 is SGDLS, CDR2 YYNGEE, per germline.

This clonotype has at least ten counts. The chain carries TRBV7-2 and TRBJ2-3, with 10 bases fitting TRBD1. The CDR3 sequence is 15 residues long. CDR1 is SGHTA, CDR2 FQGNSA, per germline. V lost 4 bases, J lost 3 bases, and 4 bases stayed unmatched. For the CDR3, the DNA is TGTGCCAGCAGCTGGACAGGGGGAGGAACAGATACGCAGTATTTT. Its protein product is CASSWTGGGTDTQYF.

With respect to this clonotype: Just one base apart from a much larger clone, this may be a read error. This sequence joins TRBV28 and TRBJ1-5, with D tentatively TRBD1 (5 bases). V was clipped by 3 bases and J by 6 bases, with 15 bases between them. This CDR3 is 15 amino acids long. CDR1 and CDR2 from the germline V gene are MDHEN and SYDVKM. The CDR3 sequence: CASSLGRGDSQPQHF. DNA of the CDR3: TGTGCCAGCAGTTTGGGACGGGGGGATAGTCAGCCCCAGCATTTT.

This clonotype was observed many times. The chain carries TRBV6-5 and TRBJ2-2; a possible D gene is TRBD1 (5 bases). CDR1 and CDR2 (germline): MNHEY, SVGAGI. V dropped 6 bases and J dropped 5 bases, with 10 bases sitting between them. This CDR3 comprises 13 residues. The CDR3 protein is CASRDRFTGELFF. The CDR3 DNA is TGTGCCAGCAGAGACAGATTTACCGGGGAGCTGTTTTTT.

This clonotype has only a few counts. This chain connects TRBV7-9 to TRBJ1-5, with D unresolved. CDR3 size: 15 residues. Germline lookup yields CDR1 SEHNR and CDR2 FQNEAQ (reference sequence). Trimming took 6 bases from V and 0 from J, leaving 12 bases between them. Written as DNA, the CDR3 is TGTGCCAGCAGTTCGGACGGAGATAGCAATCAGCCCCAGCATTTT. Translation gives CASSSDGDSNQPQHF.

This clonotype was counted at least ten times. The chain couples TRBV7-3 to TRBJ2-2, with 8 bases lining up with TRBD2. The CDR3 loop spans 16 amino acids. V was clipped by 2 bases and J by 2 bases; unmatched bases: 4. Per the germline V gene, CDR1 is SGHTA and CDR2 is FQGTGA. Here the CDR3 DNA reads TGTGCCAGCAGCTTAGCGGGGGGACCCAACACCGGGGAGCTGTTTTTT. This sequence encodes CASSLAGGPNTGELFF.

This clonotype was seen repeatedly, ten times or more. The chain employs TRBV23-1 and TRBJ2-5; D gene unclear. TRBV23-1 is placed among ORFs of uncertain function. This CDR3 contains 13 residues. Trimming removed 2 bases from V and 2 bases from J, with 6 bases in between. The CDR3 loop is CASSQEPQETQYF. The CDR3 nucleotides are TGCGCCAGCAGTCAAGAGCCACAAGAGACCCAGTACTTC.

This clonotype was detected only once. The J gene is TRBJ2-4, the V gene TRBV5-4; D gene uncertain. Germline V gene sequence: CDR1 SGHNT, CDR2 YYREEE (reference sequence). The CDR3 length is 13 residues. V was trimmed by 3 bases and J by 2 bases, leaving 6 bases between them. The CDR3 DNA reads as TGTGCCAGCAGCTCAGAAACCAAAAACATTCAGTACTTC. Translation: CASSSETKNIQYF.